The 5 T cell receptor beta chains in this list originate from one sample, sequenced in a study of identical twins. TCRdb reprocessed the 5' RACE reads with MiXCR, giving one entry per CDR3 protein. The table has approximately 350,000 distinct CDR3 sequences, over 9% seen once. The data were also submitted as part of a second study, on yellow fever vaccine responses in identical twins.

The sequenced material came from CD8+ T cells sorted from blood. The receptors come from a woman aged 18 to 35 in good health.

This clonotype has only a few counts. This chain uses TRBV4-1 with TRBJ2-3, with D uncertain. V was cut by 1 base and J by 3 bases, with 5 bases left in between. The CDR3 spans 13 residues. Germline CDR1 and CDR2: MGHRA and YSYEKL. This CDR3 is CASSQGLTDTQYF. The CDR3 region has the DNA TGCGCCAGCAGCCAAGGGCTGACAGATACGCAGTATTTT.

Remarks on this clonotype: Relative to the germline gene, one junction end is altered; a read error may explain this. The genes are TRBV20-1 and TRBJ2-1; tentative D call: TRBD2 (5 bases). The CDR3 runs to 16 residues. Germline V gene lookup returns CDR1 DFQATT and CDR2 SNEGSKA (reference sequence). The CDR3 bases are TGCTGTGCTAGAGAATCGAGCGGCAGCTCCTACAATGAGCAGTTCTTC. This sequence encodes CCARESSGSSYNEQFF.

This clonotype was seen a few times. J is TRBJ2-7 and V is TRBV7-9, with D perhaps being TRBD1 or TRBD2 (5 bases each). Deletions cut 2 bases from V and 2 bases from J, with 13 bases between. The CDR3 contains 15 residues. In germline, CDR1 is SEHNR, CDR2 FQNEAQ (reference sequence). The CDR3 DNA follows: TGTGCCAGCAGCTTATGGGGCGGGTCCCCCTACGAGCAGTACTTC. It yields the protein CASSLWGGSPYEQYF.

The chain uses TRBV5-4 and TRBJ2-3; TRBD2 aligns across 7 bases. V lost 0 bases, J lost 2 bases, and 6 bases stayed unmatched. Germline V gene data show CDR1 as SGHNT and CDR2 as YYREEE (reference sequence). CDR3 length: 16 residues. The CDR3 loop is CASSLAGGTNTDTQYF. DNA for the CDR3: TGTGCCAGCAGCTTGGCCGGGGGGACTAACACAGATACGCAGTATTTT.

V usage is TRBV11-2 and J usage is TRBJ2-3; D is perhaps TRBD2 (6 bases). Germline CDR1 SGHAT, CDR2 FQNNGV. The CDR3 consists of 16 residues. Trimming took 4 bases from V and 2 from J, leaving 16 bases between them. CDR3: CASSSPNGRFTDTQYF. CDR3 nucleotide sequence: TGTGCCAGCAGCTCACCAAATGGGAGGTTCACAGATACGCAGTATTTT. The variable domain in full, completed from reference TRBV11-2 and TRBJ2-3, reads EAGVAQSPRYKIIEKRQSVAFWCNPISGHATLYWYQQILGQGPKLLIQFQNNGVVDDSQLPKDRFSAERLKGVDSTLKIQPAKLEDSAVYLCASSSPNGRFTDTQYFGPGTRLTVL.